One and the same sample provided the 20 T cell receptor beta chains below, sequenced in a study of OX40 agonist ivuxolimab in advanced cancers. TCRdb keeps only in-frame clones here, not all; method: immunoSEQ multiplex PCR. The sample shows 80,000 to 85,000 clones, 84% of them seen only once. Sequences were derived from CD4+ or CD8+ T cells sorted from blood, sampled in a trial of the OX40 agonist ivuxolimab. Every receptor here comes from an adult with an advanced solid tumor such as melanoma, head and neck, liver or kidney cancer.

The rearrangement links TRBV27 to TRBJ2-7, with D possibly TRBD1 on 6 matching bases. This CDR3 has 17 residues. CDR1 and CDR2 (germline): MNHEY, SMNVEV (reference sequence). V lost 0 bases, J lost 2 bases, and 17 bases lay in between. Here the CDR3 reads CASSLSDPGQTTYEQYF. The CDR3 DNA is TGTGCCAGCAGTTTATCGGACCCCGGACAGACGACCTACGAGCAGTACTTC.

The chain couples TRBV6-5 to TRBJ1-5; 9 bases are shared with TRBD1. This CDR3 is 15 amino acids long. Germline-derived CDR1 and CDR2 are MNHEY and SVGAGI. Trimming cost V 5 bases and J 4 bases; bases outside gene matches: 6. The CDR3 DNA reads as TGTGCCAGCAGTGCCGACAGGGGGACAAATCAGCCCCAGCATTTT. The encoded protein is CASSADRGTNQPQHF.

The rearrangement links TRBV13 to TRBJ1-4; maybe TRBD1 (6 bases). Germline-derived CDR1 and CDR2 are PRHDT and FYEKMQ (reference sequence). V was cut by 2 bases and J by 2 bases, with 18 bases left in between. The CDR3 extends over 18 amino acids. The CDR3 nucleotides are TGTGCCAGCAGCTTAACGGGGGGCGCGATGAAGACTAATGAAAAACTGTTTTTT. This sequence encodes CASSLTGGAMKTNEKLFF.

The CDR3 sequence: CASGTGGYEKLFF. CDR3 nucleotide sequence: TGTGCCAGCGGGACAGGGGGCTATGAAAAACTGTTTTTT. The V gene is TRBV6-5, the J gene TRBJ1-4; TRBD1 matches 12 bases. The CDR3 runs 13 residues. Unmatched junction bases numbered 1, after V lost 8 bases and J lost 6 bases. Per the germline V gene, CDR1 is MNHEY and CDR2 is SVGAGI.

Here the CDR3 DNA reads TGTGCCAGCTCACCACCGGCAGGGACAAACTATGGCTACACCTTC. It translates to CASSPPAGTNYGYTF. The rearrangement links TRBV18 to TRBJ1-2; D perhaps matches TRBD1 (6 bases). Per the germline V gene, CDR1 is KGHSH and CDR2 is LQKENI. The CDR3 is made up of 15 amino acids. Trimming left V 0 bases short and J 2 bases short, with 10 bases between.

The DNA of the CDR3 is TGTGCCAGCAGTTTATCCCACACAGATACGCAGTATTTT. Protein: CASSLSHTDTQYF. The rearrangement links TRBV27 to TRBJ2-3; D is ambiguous. The V end was cut by 0 bases, the J end by 2 bases, with 3 bases between. The CDR3 contains 13 residues. CDR1 and CDR2 (germline): MNHEY, SMNVEV (reference sequence).

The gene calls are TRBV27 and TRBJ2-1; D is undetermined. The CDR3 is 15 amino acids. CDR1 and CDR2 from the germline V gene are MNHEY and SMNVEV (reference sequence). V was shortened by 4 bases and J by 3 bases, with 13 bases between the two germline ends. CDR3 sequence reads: CASSYLRVNYNEQFF. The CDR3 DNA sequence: TGTGCCAGCAGTTACTTGCGAGTTAACTACAATGAGCAGTTCTTC.

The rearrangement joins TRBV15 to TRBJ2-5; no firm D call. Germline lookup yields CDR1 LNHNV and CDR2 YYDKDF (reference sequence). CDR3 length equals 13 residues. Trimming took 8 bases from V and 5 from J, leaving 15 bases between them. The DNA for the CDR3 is TGTGCCACCCGTCTAATGGGGTCGGAGACCCAGTACTTC. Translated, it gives CATRLMGSETQYF.

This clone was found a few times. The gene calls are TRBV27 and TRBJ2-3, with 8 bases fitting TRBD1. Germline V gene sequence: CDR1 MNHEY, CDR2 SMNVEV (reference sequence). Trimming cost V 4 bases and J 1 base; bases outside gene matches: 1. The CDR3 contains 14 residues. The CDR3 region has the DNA TGTGCCAGCAGTTGGGGACAGGGCACAGATACGCAGTATTTT. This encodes CASSWGQGTDTQYF.

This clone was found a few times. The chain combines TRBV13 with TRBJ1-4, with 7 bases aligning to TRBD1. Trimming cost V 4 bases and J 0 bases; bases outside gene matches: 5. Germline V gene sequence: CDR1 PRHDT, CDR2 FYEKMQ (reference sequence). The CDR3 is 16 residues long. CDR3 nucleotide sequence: TGTGCCAGCAGCTACAGGGGTTGGGCAACTAATGAAAAACTGTTTTTT. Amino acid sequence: CASSYRGWATNEKLFF.

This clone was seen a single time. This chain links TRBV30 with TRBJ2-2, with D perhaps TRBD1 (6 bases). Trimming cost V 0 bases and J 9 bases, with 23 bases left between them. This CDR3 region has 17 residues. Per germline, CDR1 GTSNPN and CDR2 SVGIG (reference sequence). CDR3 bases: TGTGCCTGGAGTGTATCCCCCCGCGGCAGGGGTGGAAGGGAGCTGTTTTTT. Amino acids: CAWSVSPRGRGGRELFF.

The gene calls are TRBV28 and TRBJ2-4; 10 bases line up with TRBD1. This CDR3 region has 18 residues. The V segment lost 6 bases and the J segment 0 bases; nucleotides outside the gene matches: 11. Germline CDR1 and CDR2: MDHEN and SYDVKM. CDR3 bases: TGTGCCAGCAGCCCGGGACAGGGGATAGCGATAGCCAAAAACATTCAGTACTTC. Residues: CASSPGQGIAIAKNIQYF.

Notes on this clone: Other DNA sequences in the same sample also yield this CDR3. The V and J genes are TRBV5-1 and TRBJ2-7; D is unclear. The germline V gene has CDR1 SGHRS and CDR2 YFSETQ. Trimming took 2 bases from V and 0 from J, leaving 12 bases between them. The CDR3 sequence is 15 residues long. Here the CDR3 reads CASSLTVLSSYEQYF. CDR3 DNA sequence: TGCGCCAGCAGCTTAACAGTTCTAAGCTCCTACGAGCAGTACTTC.

This CDR3 reads CASSQPFQGSLGTNEKLFF. Written as DNA, the CDR3 is TGCGCCAGCAGCCAACCCTTTCAGGGTTCCTTGGGGACTAATGAAAAACTGTTTTTT. V is TRBV4-1 and J is TRBJ1-4; perhaps TRBD1 as D (5 bases). The CDR3 totals 19 residues. Trimming pared 2 bases from V and 2 bases from J, leaving 21 bases between. In germline, CDR1 is MGHRA, CDR2 YSYEKL.

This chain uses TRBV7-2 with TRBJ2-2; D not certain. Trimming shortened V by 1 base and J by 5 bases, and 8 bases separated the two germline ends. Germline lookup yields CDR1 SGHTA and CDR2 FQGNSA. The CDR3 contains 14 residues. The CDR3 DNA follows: TGTGCCAGCAGCTTAGGAATTCATACCGGGGAGCTGTTTTTT. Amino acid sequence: CASSLGIHTGELFF.

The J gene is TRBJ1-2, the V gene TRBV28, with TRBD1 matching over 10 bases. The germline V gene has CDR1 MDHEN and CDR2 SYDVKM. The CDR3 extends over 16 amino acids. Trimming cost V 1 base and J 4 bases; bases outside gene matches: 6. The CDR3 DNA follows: TGTGCCAGCAGTTTATTCCGGACAGGGGGTGGCTATGGCTACACCTTC. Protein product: CASSLFRTGGGYGYTF.

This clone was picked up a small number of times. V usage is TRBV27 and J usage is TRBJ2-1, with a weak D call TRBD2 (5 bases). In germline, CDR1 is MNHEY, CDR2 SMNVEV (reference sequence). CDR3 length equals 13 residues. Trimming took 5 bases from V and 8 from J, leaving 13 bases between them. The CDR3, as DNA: TGTGCCAGCAGTGGGGTAATGAGGGATGAGCAGTTCTTC. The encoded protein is CASSGVMRDEQFF.

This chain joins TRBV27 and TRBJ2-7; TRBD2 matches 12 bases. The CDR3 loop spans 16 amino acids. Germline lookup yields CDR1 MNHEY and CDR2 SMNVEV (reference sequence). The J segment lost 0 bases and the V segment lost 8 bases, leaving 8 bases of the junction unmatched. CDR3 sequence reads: CASRDLAGGSSYEQYF. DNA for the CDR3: TGTGCCAGCCGCGACCTAGCGGGAGGGAGCTCCTACGAGCAGTACTTC.

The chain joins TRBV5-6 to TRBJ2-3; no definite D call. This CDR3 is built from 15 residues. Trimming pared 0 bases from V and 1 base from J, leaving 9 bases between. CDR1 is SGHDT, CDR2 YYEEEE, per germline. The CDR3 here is CASSLGARGTDTQYF. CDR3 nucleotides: TGTGCCAGCAGCTTGGGGGCTAGGGGCACAGATACGCAGTATTTT.

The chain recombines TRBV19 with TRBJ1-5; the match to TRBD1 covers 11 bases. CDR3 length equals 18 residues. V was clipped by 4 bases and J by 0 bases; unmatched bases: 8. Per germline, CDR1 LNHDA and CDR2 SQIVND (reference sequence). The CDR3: CASSTTGTGGLSNQPQHF. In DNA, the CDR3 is TGTGCCAGTAGTACAACCGGGACAGGGGGACTTAGCAATCAGCCCCAGCATTTT.